One and the same sample provided the 31 T cell receptor beta chains below, sequenced in a study of blood T cells in healthy people across ages. With a J-beta primer mix and a sample-barcoded 5' primer, a second PCR ran about 7 to 12 cycles. TCRdb re-called the 5' RACE reads with MiXCR, one entry per CDR3 protein. The sample consists of about 650,000 distinct CDR3 sequences, about 30% of them appearing once. Sequencing was carried out using blood. The source of these receptors is a woman at least 80 years old in good health.

The V and J genes are TRBV20-1 and TRBJ2-3; tentatively, D is TRBD1 (5 bases). Trimming shortened V by 0 bases and J by 6 bases, and 10 bases separated the two germline ends. This CDR3 comprises 13 residues. Looked up from germline, CDR1 is DFQATT and CDR2 is SNEGSKA (reference sequence). The DNA for the CDR3 is TGCAGTGCTAGAGAAGGGGCAACGGATACGCAGTATTTT. Its translation: CSAREGATDTQYF.

This clonotype was seen repeatedly, ten times or more. The V and J genes are TRBV5-5 and TRBJ2-3, with 10 bases matching TRBD2. Germline CDR1 and CDR2: SGHKS and YYEKEE (reference sequence). The CDR3 extends over 15 amino acids. V dropped 6 bases and J dropped 6; count of bases not matched to a gene: 10. The CDR3 region has the DNA TGTGCCAGCAATATAGCGGGGGGCATGTGGGATACGCAGTATTTT. Encoded protein: CASNIAGGMWDTQYF.

V is TRBV28 and J is TRBJ2-7; the D gene is possibly TRBD1 (6 bases). Germline loops: CDR1 MDHEN, CDR2 SYDVKM. The CDR3 sequence is 15 residues long. Trimming removed 5 bases at V and 2 bases at J, with 16 bases between. The CDR3 region is CASSPKDSFAYEQYF. As DNA, the CDR3 is TGTGCCAGCAGTCCCAAGGACAGTTTTGCCTACGAGCAGTACTTC.

This clonotype has a count of ten or more. The J gene is TRBJ2-5, the V gene TRBV5-1, with D possibly matching TRBD1 (6 bases). Trimming cost V 2 bases and J 1 base, with 12 bases left between them. The germline V gene encodes CDR1 SGHRS and CDR2 YFSETQ. The CDR3 has 15 residues. CDR3 protein: CASSFGQRFQETQYF. The DNA of the CDR3 is TGCGCCAGCAGCTTCGGACAGCGATTCCAAGAGACCCAGTACTTC. Variable domain in full (rest from reference TRBV5-1 and TRBJ2-5): KAGVTQTPRYLIKTRGQQVTLSCSPISGHRSVSWYQQTPGQGLQFLFEYFSETQRNKGNFPGRFSGRQFSNSRSEMNVSTLELGDSALYLCASSFGQRFQETQYFGPGTRLLVL.

The chain has TRBV12-3 or TRBV12-4 and TRBJ2-3; TRBD2 agrees at 10 bases. This CDR3 is built from 14 residues. V gave up 5 bases and J gave up 13 bases; unmatched junction bases: 12. CDR3 in DNA: TGTGCCAGCAGTAGCGGGGGGGGCACAGATATGGAGTATTTT. Protein sequence: CASSSGGGTDMEYF.

This rearrangement joins TRBV6-6 to TRBJ1-6; TRBD1 might be the D (5 bases). The CDR3 is made up of 14 amino acids. Looked up from germline, CDR1 is MNHNY and CDR2 is SVGAGI (reference sequence). V lost 6 bases to trimming and J lost 13 bases, with 19 bases between them. CDR3 sequence: CASRPSRALRPLHF. CDR3 coding DNA: TGTGCCAGCAGACCCAGCAGGGCGCTTAGGCCCCTCCACTTT.

The chain uses TRBV5-1 and TRBJ1-6, with TRBD1 matching 10 bases. Germline V gene sequence: CDR1 SGHRS, CDR2 YFSETQ. The V and J ends lost 4 bases and 10 bases, in that order; junction bases with no gene match: 11. CDR3 length: 16 amino acids. The DNA for the CDR3 is TGCGCCAGCAGCCTTCGGCCCGGGACAGGGGAATCACCCCTCCACTTT. Translation: CASSLRPGTGESPLHF.

This clonotype occurred a few times. The chain has TRBV13 and TRBJ2-1; 12 bases fit TRBD2. Per germline, CDR1 PRHDT and CDR2 FYEKMQ (reference sequence). This CDR3 contains 18 residues. Losses at the gene ends were 5 bases for V and 7 bases for J; bases not matched to a gene: 15. The CDR3 bases are TGTGCCAGCAGCCCAACGACTAGCGGGAGAGTATTTGGGAATGAGCAGTTCTTC. It codes for CASSPTTSGRVFGNEQFF.

This clonotype was counted a few times. The chain recombines TRBV5-1 with TRBJ1-1, with a possible D match to TRBD1 (6 bases). With 4 bases removed from V and 7 bases from J, the gap between germline ends came to 17 bases. Germline values: CDR1 SGHRS, CDR2 YFSETQ. This CDR3 spans 14 amino acids. CDR3 region: CASSLVGGAGEAFF. For the CDR3, the DNA is TGCGCCAGCAGCCTGGTTGGGGGCGCCGGTGAAGCTTTCTTT.

This clonotype appeared a few times. This may stem from a read error, because a much larger clone lies one nucleotide away. The chain joins TRBV25-1 to TRBJ1-5, with no clear D. Germline values: CDR1 MGHDK, CDR2 SYGVNS. The CDR3 has 12 amino acids. The CDR3 DNA follows: TGTGGCAGCAGCGTTGGACGTCAGCCCCAGCATTTT. Translating gives CGSSVGRQPQHF.

This clonotype occurred once. V and J are TRBV10-3 and TRBJ2-7, with D unresolved. This CDR3 has 12 residues. CDR1 ENHRY and CDR2 SYGVKD come from the germline V gene. Between the trimmed V and J ends, which lost 3 bases and 4 bases, there was a span of 7 bases. DNA of the CDR3: TGTGCCATCAGTGACTCAAATTACGAGCAGTACTTC. Residues: CAISDSNYEQYF.

The sample holds many counts of this clonotype. The genes are TRBV7-9 and TRBJ2-1; D not certain. CDR3 length: 15 amino acids. Germline assignment: CDR1 SEHNR and CDR2 FQNEAQ (reference sequence). Deletions cut 5 bases from V and 0 bases from J, with 11 bases between. The CDR3 region is CASSQQVGSYNEQFF. The CDR3, as DNA: TGTGCCAGCAGCCAACAAGTGGGCTCCTACAATGAGCAGTTCTTC.

This clonotype was seen more than once but under ten times. CDR3 nucleotides: TGTGCCAGCAGCCCCTGGGACCCTTACAATGAGCAGTTCTTC. Translation: CASSPWDPYNEQFF. The rearrangement joins TRBV13 to TRBJ2-1, with D perhaps matching TRBD1 or TRBD2 (5 bases each). The V gene's germline CDR1 is PRHDT and CDR2 FYEKMQ (reference sequence). Trimming took off 5 bases at V and 4 bases at J, with 12 bases between the two ends. This CDR3 has 14 residues.

This clonotype appeared many times. CDR3 DNA: TGTGCCAGCCGTCCGGCTAGCGGGGACATCTACAATGAGCAGTTCTTC. It is translated as CASRPASGDIYNEQFF. The chain couples TRBV6-6 to TRBJ2-1; 9 bases align to TRBD2. Germline trimming cut 8 bases from V and 3 bases from J; bases unmatched to any gene: 11. Germline CDR1 and CDR2: MNHNY and SVGAGI (reference sequence). The CDR3 is 16 residues long.

Worth noting for this clonotype: One base away lies a much larger clone, so this may be a sequencing read error. The J gene is TRBJ1-4, the V gene TRBV7-6; no definite D call. The CDR3 loop spans 17 amino acids. Germline CDR1 reads SGHVS; CDR2 reads FNYEAQ. V lost 1 base to trimming and J lost 7 bases, with 19 bases between them. The CDR3 is CASSLGGGAEGGEKLFF. In nucleotides, the CDR3 is TGTGCCAGCAGCTTAGGGGGAGGTGCAGAGGGCGGTGAAAAACTGTTTTTT.

About this clonotype: This may arise from a read error, as a much more abundant clone is one base away. The chain combines TRBV12-3 or TRBV12-4 with TRBJ2-3, with TRBD2 matching 10 bases. The CDR3 contains 14 residues. The CDR3 sequence is CASSYSGGSDAQYF. The CDR3 region has the DNA TGTGCCAGCAGCTATAGCGGGGGGTCAGATGCGCAGTATTTT.

The chain has TRBV15 and TRBJ2-7; D is perhaps TRBD1 or TRBD2 (5 bases each). This CDR3 has 16 residues. Germline CDR1 reads LNHNV; CDR2 reads YYDKDF (reference sequence). V lost 0 bases, J lost 2 bases, and 14 bases lay in between. The CDR3 DNA sequence: TGTGCCACCAGCAGAGAAAGGGGAGATACCACCTACGAGCAGTACTTC. Protein sequence: CATSRERGDTTYEQYF.

The sample holds many counts of this clonotype. The rearrangement links TRBV20-1 to TRBJ1-4; the D gene is possibly TRBD1 (5 bases). Germline CDR1 DFQATT, CDR2 SNEGSKA (reference sequence). The CDR3 sequence is 17 residues long. V was pared by 1 base and J by 2 bases, with 17 bases between. The CDR3 sequence is CSARVLSRQSTNEKLFF. CDR3 in DNA: TGCAGTGCTAGAGTCCTCTCCCGACAGTCCACTAATGAAAAACTGTTTTTT.

V and J are TRBV12-3 or TRBV12-4 and TRBJ2-6; D unclear. CDR3 length: 16 amino acids. V was clipped by 3 bases and J by 0 bases, with 9 bases between them. CDR3 DNA sequence: TGTGCCAGCAGTTTCCCCTCTACCTCTGGGGCCAACGTCCTGACTTTC. Encoded protein: CASSFPSTSGANVLTF.

This clonotype was recorded a few times. This chain's CDR3 is CASRPPRTGEGEQYF. CDR3 DNA sequence: TGTGCCAGCAGGCCTCCTCGGACAGGGGAGGGCGAGCAGTACTTC. This rearrangement joins TRBV6-6 to TRBJ2-7; 9 bases are shared with TRBD1. The germline V gene has CDR1 MNHNY and CDR2 SVGAGI (reference sequence). J was trimmed by 6 bases and V by 6 bases; bases with no gene match: 12. This CDR3 is built from 15 residues.

This clonotype was observed at least ten times. The chain employs TRBV6-6 and TRBJ2-1; 7 bases agree with TRBD2. Germline V gene data show CDR1 as MNHNY and CDR2 as SVGAGI (reference sequence). CDR3 length equals 16 residues. The V segment lost 0 bases and the J segment 5 bases; nucleotides outside the gene matches: 7. CDR3 in DNA: TGTGCCAGCAGTTACTCGATATCGGGGGGAAACAATGAGCAGTTCTTC. Residues: CASSYSISGGNNEQFF.

This chain connects TRBV7-7 to TRBJ1-6; D is perhaps TRBD1 (5 bases). Germline V gene lookup returns CDR1 SSHAT and CDR2 FNYEAQ (reference sequence). V gave up 1 base and J gave up 10 bases, with 14 bases separating them. The CDR3 is 15 amino acids. This CDR3 reads CASSLDRSPDSPLHF. The CDR3 DNA reads TGTGCCAGCAGCTTAGACAGGTCGCCAGACTCACCCCTCCACTTT.

This clonotype was picked up many times. V is TRBV7-9 and J is TRBJ2-3; possibly TRBD1 for D (5 bases). The CDR3 is 15 amino acids. V shed 1 base and J shed 0 bases, with 8 bases lying between them. CDR1 is SEHNR, CDR2 FQNEAQ, per germline (reference sequence). The CDR3 spells CASSLGTTSTDTQYF. The DNA of the CDR3 is TGTGCCAGCAGCTTAGGGACAACTAGCACAGATACGCAGTATTTT. Looking up the rest from reference TRBV7-9 and TRBJ2-3 gives the full variable domain: DTGVSQNPRHKITKRGQNVTFRCDPISEHNRLYWYRQTLGQGPEFLTYFQNEAQLEKSRLLSDRFSAERPKGSFSTLEIQRTEQGDSAMYLCASSLGTTSTDTQYFGPGTRLTVL.

Points on this clonotype: One junction end disagrees with the germline gene, perhaps due to a read error. This chain joins TRBV7-3 and TRBJ2-1; a possible D gene is TRBD2 (6 bases). Germline CDR1 and CDR2: SGHTA and FQGTGA. CDR3 length: 14 residues. This chain's CDR3 is CTSSLSGGRNEQFF. CDR3 nucleotide sequence: TGTACCAGCAGCTTAAGTGGAGGGAGGAATGAGCAGTTCTTC.

V is TRBV3-1 and J is TRBJ2-1, with 11 bases identical to TRBD1. Germline trimming cut 3 bases from V and 9 bases from J; bases unmatched to any gene: 7. The germline V gene has CDR1 LGHDT and CDR2 YNNKEL (reference sequence). This CDR3 region has 15 residues. Here the CDR3 DNA reads TGTGCCAGCAGCCAGCCGGGACAGGGGGTCGGTGAGCAGTTCTTC. It encodes CASSQPGQGVGEQFF.

This clonotype has ten or more counts. This rearrangement joins TRBV20-1 to TRBJ2-5, with TRBD1 matching 7 bases. The ends lost 6 bases at V and 1 base at J; junction bases unmatched: 11. This CDR3 spans 15 amino acids. Germline V CDR1 and CDR2: DFQATT, SNEGSKA (reference sequence). CDR3: CSATTGTEIQETQYF. The DNA of the CDR3 is TGCAGTGCAACAACCGGGACAGAGATCCAAGAGACCCAGTACTTC.

At least ten counts were recorded for this clonotype. The chain links TRBV4-3 to TRBJ2-5; D tentatively reads TRBD1 or TRBD2 (6 bases each). CDR3 length equals 15 residues. Germline CDR1 is LGHNA and CDR2 is YSLEER. Trimming took off 2 bases at V and 4 bases at J, with 14 bases between the two ends. The CDR3 spells CASSQSGALRETQYF. CDR3 nucleotides: TGCGCCAGCAGCCAATCGGGGGCCCTACGAGAGACCCAGTACTTC.

The J gene is TRBJ1-5, the V gene TRBV6-1, with D possibly being TRBD1 (5 bases). Germline V lookup: CDR1 MNHNS, CDR2 SASEGT. The CDR3 has 17 amino acids. Trimming stripped 6 bases from V and 3 bases from J, with 21 bases between. In nucleotides, the CDR3 is TGTGCCAGCAGCCGGAGGTCAACGGGACCTCTCAATCAGCCCCAGCATTTT. Its translation: CASSRRSTGPLNQPQHF.

V usage is TRBV20-1 and J usage is TRBJ2-4, with D perhaps TRBD1 or TRBD2 (5 bases each). The better agreement between TRBJ2-7 and the DNA end casts doubt on the J call. The CDR3 is 13 residues long. Germline-derived CDR1 and CDR2 are DFQATT and SNEGSKA (reference sequence). CDR3: CSARGRTDYEQYF. The CDR3 DNA reads as TGCAGTGCTAGGGGACGAACTGACTACGAGCAGTACTTC.

Notes on this clonotype: An end of the junction does not agree with germline; a read error may underlie this. This chain uses TRBV3-1 with TRBJ2-7; 9 bases map to TRBD1. Germline CDR1 LGHDT, CDR2 YNNKEL (reference sequence). The CDR3 is made up of 13 amino acids. CDR3: CASSGTGTYEQDF. The CDR3 DNA reads TGTGCCAGCAGCGGGACAGGGACCTACGAGCAGGACTTC.

As concerns this clonotype: Being one base from a much bigger clone, this may be a read error. V gene TRBV27 combines with J gene TRBJ1-6, with a possible D match to TRBD1 (6 bases). CDR3 length: 14 residues. The V end was cut by 6 bases, the J end by 6 bases, with 12 bases between. The germline V gene encodes CDR1 MNHEY and CDR2 SMNVEV (reference sequence). The CDR3 bases are TGTGCCAGCAGGTTACAGGGCAGTAATTCACCCCTCCACTTT. Encoded protein: CASRLQGSNSPLHF.